A single sample is the source of the 5 T cell receptor beta chains below, sequenced in a study of blood T cell repertoires in COVID-19. TCRdb's copy holds only in-frame clones and misses some; the assay was immunoSEQ multiplex PCR. The data contain 60,000 to 80,000 clones, more than 75% of them singletons. Sample: peripheral blood. The source of these receptors is a human donor in a cohort sampled during active COVID-19.

The V call is TRBV19, the J call TRBJ2-1; D is ambiguous. Germline assignment: CDR1 LNHDA and CDR2 SQIVND (reference sequence). V gave up 6 bases and J gave up 4 bases, with 10 bases separating them. This CDR3 has 13 amino acids. The DNA for the CDR3 is TGTGCCAGTAGCCCTCACAAATACAATGAGCAGTTCTTC. Translated, it gives CASSPHKYNEQFF. The full variable domain, in which reference TRBV19 and TRBJ2-1 provide the parts outside the CDR3, is DGGITQSPKYLFRKEGQNVTLSCEQNLNHDAMYWYRQDPGQGLRLIYYSQIVNDFQKGDIAEGYSVSREKKESFPLTVTSAQKNPTAFYLCASSPHKYNEQFFGPGTRLTVL.

The rearrangement links TRBV7-9 to TRBJ1-2; 9 nucleotides agree with TRBD1. V trimming: 1 base; J trimming: 2 bases; junction bases outside the gene matches: 2. This CDR3 is built from 15 residues. CDR1 SEHNR and CDR2 FQNEAQ come from the germline V gene (reference sequence). The CDR3 region has the DNA TGTGCCAGCAGCTTAGTAGGACAGGGGAACTATGGCTACACCTTC. It translates to CASSLVGQGNYGYTF.

CDR3 residues: CASSSETNTEAFF. The CDR3 coding sequence is TGTGCCAGCAGCTCGGAGACGAACACTGAAGCTTTCTTT. This chain connects TRBV11-3 to TRBJ1-1, with D hard to call. The germline V and J ends were trimmed by 4 bases and 1 base, with 7 bases remaining between them. The CDR3 contains 13 residues. Germline CDR1 SGHNT, CDR2 YENEEA. The full variable domain, in which reference TRBV11-3 and TRBJ1-1 provide the parts outside the CDR3, is EAGVVQSPRYKIIEKKQPVAFWCNPISGHNTLYWYLQNLGQGPELLIRYENEEAVDDSQLPKDRFSAERLKGVDSTLKIQPAELGDSAVYLCASSSETNTEAFFGQGTRLTVV.

This clone has just one count. This chain connects TRBV7-9 to TRBJ1-5; D ambiguous. V lost 4 bases, J lost 0 bases, and 19 bases lay in between. Germline-derived CDR1 and CDR2 are SEHNR and FQNEAQ (reference sequence). The CDR3 is 18 residues long. DNA of the CDR3: TGTGCCAGCAGCTACCGGACTGAACACCCCTATAGCAATCAGCCCCAGCATTTT. Its protein is CASSYRTEHPYSNQPQHF.

The chain joins TRBV11-2 to TRBJ1-2, with TRBD1 matching 8 bases. The length of the CDR3 is 15 residues. V lost 1 base to trimming and J lost 4 bases; unmatched junction nucleotides: 5. Germline loops: CDR1 SGHAT, CDR2 FQNNGV. DNA of the CDR3: TGTGCCAGCAGCTTAGGGGGCGGACAGGGCTATGGCTACACCTTC. Its protein product is CASSLGGGQGYGYTF.